Each of the 8 T cell receptor beta chains below was sequenced from the same sample in a study of vaccination and CD4 T cells after COVID-19. An Oncomine TCR Beta short-read assay was used to sequence the DNA from cultured CD4+ T cells. Each CDR3 protein gets one entry after TCRdb re-called the PCR reads with MiXCR. The sample records about 6,600 distinct CDR3 sequences, about 40% being singletons. Antigens for these TCRs are unknown. Sample treatment: roughly ten-day PBMC culture with coronavirus spike peptide pools or control peptides (ViraFEST assay). Gathered ahead of the COVID-19 pandemic (2011-2018) were the CD4+ T cells of the unexposed donor. Sequencing used CD4+ T cells from blood, cultured in vitro. Receptor source: a human donor in good health.

The V call is TRBV2, the J call TRBJ1-1, with D uncertain. There are 13 residues in the CDR3. Germline V gives CDR1 SNHLY, CDR2 FYNNEI. Trimming pared 1 base from V and 2 bases from J, leaving 5 bases between. DNA of the CDR3: TGTGCCAGCAGTGAAGATCGCAACACTGAAGCTTTCTTT. It yields the protein CASSEDRNTEAFF.

The chain has TRBV14 and TRBJ1-2; D call uncertain. Between the trimmed V and J ends, which lost 1 base and 8 bases, there was a span of 11 bases. The CDR3 sequence is 13 residues long. Germline loops: CDR1 SGHDN, CDR2 FVKESK. Written as DNA, the CDR3 is TGTGCCAGCAGCCAAGTTCGTGGAAGCGGCTACACCTTC. Protein product: CASSQVRGSGYTF.

J is TRBJ2-2 and V is TRBV19; D gene unclear. With 4 bases removed from V and 1 base from J, the gap between germline ends came to 10 bases. Germline V gives CDR1 LNHDA, CDR2 SQIVND (reference sequence). This CDR3 has 15 amino acids. CDR3 in amino acids: CASSKYMENTGELFF. The CDR3, as DNA: TGTGCCAGTAGTAAATACATGGAGAACACCGGGGAGCTGTTTTTT.

The chain employs TRBV6-1 and TRBJ1-2; 7 bases map to TRBD1. V dropped 10 bases and J dropped 3; count of bases not matched to a gene: 20. CDR3 length: 17 residues. In germline, CDR1 is MNHNS, CDR2 SASEGT. CDR3 protein: CATPRVEGAPPYYGYTF. The CDR3 coding sequence is TGTGCCACCCCCCGAGTGGAGGGGGCACCCCCATACTATGGCTACACCTTC.

The V gene is TRBV9, the J gene TRBJ1-2; D unclear. V was trimmed by 3 bases and J by 10 bases, leaving 10 bases between them. CDR1 is SGDLS and CDR2 is YYNGEE in the germline V gene. This CDR3 contains 11 residues. The CDR3 loop reads CASSAHRTYTF. The CDR3 nucleotides read TGTGCCAGCAGCGCTCATAGGACCTACACCTTC. The whole variable domain, remainder taken from reference TRBV9 and TRBJ1-2, is DSGVTQTPKHLITATGQRVTLRCSPRSGDLSVYWYQQSLDQGLQFLIQYYNGEERAKGNILERFSAQQFPDLHSELNLSSLELGDSALYFCASSAHRTYTFGSGTRLTVV.

The rearrangement joins TRBV6-5 to TRBJ1-1, with D perhaps TRBD1 (5 bases). The CDR3 is 14 amino acids. In germline, CDR1 is MNHEY, CDR2 SVGAGI. Trimming left V 3 bases short and J 4 bases short, with 12 bases between. CDR3 DNA: TGTGCCAGCAGTTATGGGGGGAGGACCACTGAAGCTTTCTTT. Translated: CASSYGGRTTEAFF.

This clonotype was seen only a few times. The genes are TRBV6-1 and TRBJ2-2, with D maybe TRBD2 (6 bases). Trimming took off 7 bases at V and 2 bases at J, with 17 bases between the two ends. The CDR3 is 16 residues long. Per germline, CDR1 MNHNS and CDR2 SASEGT. The DNA of the CDR3 is TGTGCCAGCATGACGGGCGGGGATACTAACACCGGGGAGCTGTTTTTT. Its protein is CASMTGGDTNTGELFF.

This clonotype was recorded a few times. The chain uses TRBV24-1 and TRBJ1-5; D is unresolved. V lost 6 bases to trimming and J lost 11 bases, with 13 bases between them. The length of the CDR3 is 12 residues. The germline V gene has CDR1 KGHDR and CDR2 SFDVKD. CDR3 nucleotides: TGTGCCACCAGTCCAGGCCCAGGTTCCCAGCATTTT. Amino acid sequence: CATSPGPGSQHF.